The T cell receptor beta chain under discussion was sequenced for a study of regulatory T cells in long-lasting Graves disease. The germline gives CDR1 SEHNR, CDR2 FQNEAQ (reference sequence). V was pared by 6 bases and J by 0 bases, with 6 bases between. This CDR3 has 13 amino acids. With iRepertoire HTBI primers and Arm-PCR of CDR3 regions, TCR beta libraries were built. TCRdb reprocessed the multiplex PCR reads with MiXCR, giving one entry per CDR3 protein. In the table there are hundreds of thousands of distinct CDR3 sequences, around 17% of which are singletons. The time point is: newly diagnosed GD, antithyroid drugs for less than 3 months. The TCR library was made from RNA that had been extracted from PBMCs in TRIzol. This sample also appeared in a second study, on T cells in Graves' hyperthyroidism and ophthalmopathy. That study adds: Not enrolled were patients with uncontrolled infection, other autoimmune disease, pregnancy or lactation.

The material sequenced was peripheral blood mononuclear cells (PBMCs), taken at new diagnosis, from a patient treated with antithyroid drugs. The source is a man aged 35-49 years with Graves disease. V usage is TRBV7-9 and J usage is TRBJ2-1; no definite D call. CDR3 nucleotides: TGTGCCAGCAGTTGGTCCTCCTACAATGAGCAGTTCTTC. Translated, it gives CASSWSSYNEQFF.